This T cell receptor beta chain was sequenced in a study of OX40 agonist ivuxolimab in advanced cancers. Study context: Ivuxolimab, an antibody acting as an agonist of OX40 (CD134), was used to treat patients. The mean age was approximately 56 years, ranging from roughly 23 to 79, with over 70% of participants male. Study-level results: In CD8+ T cells, expanded clones were on average more numerous than in CD4+. Near-lowest levels of clonal expansion characterized partial responders at 0.1-3.0 mg/kg.

Trimming cost V 7 bases and J 1 base, with 10 bases left between them. The CDR3 length is 13 residues. Germline CDR1 and CDR2: MGHRA and YSYEKL. To note about this clone: Its antigen is unidentified.

Assay used: immunoSEQ multiplex PCR; TCRdb lists only in-frame clones, some missing. The table lists 65,000 to 85,000 clones, less than 90% of them singletons. The sequence was obtained from an adult with an advanced solid tumor such as melanoma, head and neck, liver or kidney cancer. The chain has TRBV4-1 and TRBJ1-1; D might be TRBD1 (6 bases). Sequencing used CD4+ or CD8+ T cells sorted from blood, obtained in a trial of the OX40 agonist ivuxolimab. The CDR3 loop reads CASKGHRNTEAFF. In nucleotides, the CDR3 is TGCGCCAGCAAGGGACACCGGAACACTGAAGCTTTCTTT.